Included here is one TCR beta chain sequence, with context. Produced via immunoSEQ multiplex PCR; TCRdb's table is partial and in-frame only. The data contain about 250,000 clones, roughly 85% of them singletons. With 3 bases clipped from V and 6 bases from J, the junction kept 5 bases outside the gene matches. Germline loops: CDR1 KGHSH, CDR2 LQKENI. This CDR3 has 14 amino acids. One Seattle source followed patients from active infection through their disease course. This sample is part of a study of blood T cell repertoires in COVID-19. Study-level information: The United States, Italy and Spain provided the acute and convalescent COVID-19 samples. From T cells, B-cell-depleted T cells, or PBMCs came the material, which was cDNA or gDNA.

This sequence originates from a man aged 50 to 60 with COVID-19, enrolled during active disease. The chain couples TRBV18 to TRBJ2-1, with TRBD1 identical over 7 bases. The sequenced sample consisted of peripheral blood. CDR3 region: CASSPGAGGNEQFF. The CDR3 DNA reads TGTGCCAGCTCACCCGGGGCAGGGGGCAATGAGCAGTTCTTC.